The 27 T cell receptor beta chains below come from one sample, sequenced in a study of blood T cells in healthy people across ages. It was with a sample-barcoded 5' primer and a J-beta primer mix that a second PCR of about 7 to 12 cycles was run. Via MiXCR, TCRdb re-called the 5' RACE reads, giving one row per CDR3 protein. The table includes some 940,000 distinct CDR3 sequences, under 35% detected once. These sequences were also reported in another study, on T cells of mothers and their children.

Sequencing was done on a sample of blood. These receptors were taken from a middle-aged woman in good health.

The sample holds many counts of this clonotype. This chain uses TRBV20-1 with TRBJ2-5; 14 bases are shared with TRBD2. The J call is uncertain, as TRBJ2-7 better fits the DNA end. CDR1 is DFQATT and CDR2 is SNEGSKA in the germline V gene (reference sequence). The CDR3 sequence is 13 residues long. The DNA for the CDR3 is TGCAGTGCTTCGGGACTAGCGGGGGTCGAGCAGTACTTC. This translates into CSASGLAGVEQYF.

This clonotype was picked up a small number of times. The V call is TRBV20-1, the J call TRBJ1-5, with 8 bases matching TRBD1. The J segment lost 7 bases and the V segment lost 2 bases, leaving 10 bases of the junction unmatched. Germline lookup yields CDR1 DFQATT and CDR2 SNEGSKA (reference sequence). The CDR3 loop spans 15 amino acids. CDR3 bases: TGCAGTGCTAGACCTATGGACAGGGCCTGGCAGCCCCAGCATTTT. Translation: CSARPMDRAWQPQHF.

In regard to this clonotype: This may come from a read error, since a much larger clone is one base off. The V and J genes are TRBV29-1 and TRBJ2-5, with 8 bases identical to TRBD1. The trim removed 7 bases at V and 9 bases at J, leaving 10 bases unmatched. This CDR3 comprises 12 residues. Germline loops: CDR1 SQVTM, CDR2 ANQGSEA. The DNA for the CDR3 is TGCAGCGGCCTAGGACAGGGTGAGCCCCAGTACTTC. The encoded protein is CSGLGQGEPQYF.

This chain uses TRBV10-3 with TRBJ1-1, with unresolved D. Germline values: CDR1 ENHRY, CDR2 SYGVKD. The germline V and J ends were trimmed by 3 bases and 0 bases, with 8 bases remaining between them. The CDR3 consists of 14 residues. The CDR3 sequence: CAISELELNTEAFF. Written as DNA, the CDR3 is TGTGCCATCAGTGAATTGGAGTTGAACACTGAAGCTTTCTTT.

The chain carries TRBV5-1 and TRBJ2-1; no reliable D call. Trimming took 5 bases from V and 6 from J, leaving 6 bases between them. Germline CDR1 SGHRS, CDR2 YFSETQ. The CDR3 is made up of 11 amino acids. CDR3 in DNA: TGCGCCAGCAGGAGTGGCAATGAGCAGTTCTTC. Translating gives CASRSGNEQFF.

The chain carries TRBV6-5 and TRBJ1-2, with D possibly TRBD1 on 5 matching bases. The CDR3 loop spans 13 amino acids. V was trimmed by 6 bases and J by 3 bases, leaving 11 bases between them. CDR1 is MNHEY and CDR2 is SVGAGI in the germline V gene. As DNA, the CDR3 is TGTGCCAGCAGGACGGGACTTGACTATGGCTACACCTTC. Translated, it gives CASRTGLDYGYTF.

The rearrangement uses TRBV7-9 and TRBJ2-3; 7 bases agree with TRBD1. CDR3 length: 15 residues. Germline-derived CDR1 and CDR2 are SEHNR and FQNEAQ (reference sequence). Unmatched junction bases numbered 6, after V lost 5 bases and J lost 1 base. Here the CDR3 DNA reads TGTGCCAGCAGCCACATCACAGGGGGCACAGATACGCAGTATTTT. Protein product: CASSHITGGTDTQYF.

This clonotype is a singleton in its sample. The rearrangement links TRBV6-5 to TRBJ1-2; D call uncertain. V was clipped by 9 bases and J by 4 bases, with 15 bases between them. Looked up from germline, CDR1 is MNHEY and CDR2 is SVGAGI. CDR3 size: 13 residues. This CDR3 reads CASSPNNGYGYTF. The CDR3, as DNA: TGTGCCAGTAGTCCTAATAATGGCTATGGCTACACCTTC.

This clonotype has a handful of counts. J is TRBJ1-5 and V is TRBV7-9, with 7 bases matching TRBD1. This CDR3 region has 18 residues. Germline V gene sequence: CDR1 SEHNR, CDR2 FQNEAQ (reference sequence). With V trimmed by 5 bases and J by 2 bases, 15 bases remained unmatched. The CDR3 coding sequence is TGTGCCAGCAGCCTAAGCCAGGGGGGCGCGGTCCGCAATCAGCCCCAGCATTTT. It yields the protein CASSLSQGGAVRNQPQHF.

The chain uses TRBV10-3 and TRBJ2-7, with TRBD2 matching over 8 bases. CDR3 length: 16 residues. Unmatched junction bases numbered 13, after V lost 2 bases and J lost 7 bases. CDR1 and CDR2 from the germline V gene are ENHRY and SYGVKD. CDR3 amino acids: CAISEKPAGGANEQYF. Written as DNA, the CDR3 is TGTGCCATCAGTGAGAAACCTGCCGGGGGGGCTAATGAGCAGTACTTC.

The rearrangement uses TRBV30 and TRBJ2-7; 7 bases map to TRBD1. CDR1 is GTSNPN, CDR2 SVGIG, per germline (reference sequence). Trimming removed 0 bases from V and 0 bases from J; junction bases left unmatched: 5. The CDR3 sequence is 15 residues long. The CDR3 loop is CAWSVLRGTSYEQYF. The CDR3, as DNA: TGTGCCTGGAGTGTTCTCAGGGGGACCTCCTACGAGCAGTACTTC.

This clonotype was detected ten times or more. V is TRBV7-9 and J is TRBJ2-1; no firm D call. This CDR3 has 15 amino acids. Germline V lookup: CDR1 SEHNR, CDR2 FQNEAQ (reference sequence). Trimming removed 4 bases from V and 2 bases from J, with 12 bases in between. The CDR3 reads CASSYPLGTYNEQFF. Written as DNA, the CDR3 is TGTGCCAGCAGCTACCCCCTGGGCACCTACAATGAGCAGTTCTTC.

The chain carries TRBV5-1 and TRBJ2-7; either TRBD1 or TRBD2 may fit D (5 bases each). Germline CDR1 SGHRS, CDR2 YFSETQ. Trimming removed 4 bases at V and 7 bases at J, with 21 bases between. The CDR3 sequence is 15 residues long. The CDR3 region is CASSLGRIQSGEQYF. CDR3 coding DNA: TGCGCCAGCAGCCTGGGACGGATCCAGTCGGGGGAGCAGTACTTC.

The sample holds a few counts of this clonotype. CDR3 sequence: CASSQASGGADEQFF. The CDR3 DNA sequence: TGCGCCAGCAGCCAAGCTAGCGGGGGGGCTGATGAGCAGTTCTTC. The V gene is TRBV4-1, the J gene TRBJ2-1, with 12 bases fitting TRBD2. This CDR3 is built from 15 residues. Germline trimming cut 1 base from V and 8 bases from J; bases unmatched to any gene: 3. From germline, CDR1 is MGHRA and CDR2 YSYEKL.

This clonotype was recorded a few times. This rearrangement joins TRBV7-2 to TRBJ2-3, with D maybe TRBD2 (5 bases). The germline V gene encodes CDR1 SGHTA and CDR2 FQGNSA. The CDR3 covers 14 residues. V was pared by 1 base and J by 8 bases, with 13 bases between. Here the CDR3 reads CASSLVLGSGTQYF. CDR3 nucleotide sequence: TGTGCCAGCAGCTTAGTGTTGGGGAGCGGTACGCAGTATTTT.

The rearrangement links TRBV10-3 to TRBJ2-3; 7 bases align to TRBD1. The CDR3 covers 14 residues. V dropped 5 bases and J dropped 2; count of bases not matched to a gene: 4. CDR1 ENHRY and CDR2 SYGVKD come from the germline V gene. CDR3 coding DNA: TGTGCCATCAGTACAGGGGCTAACACAGATACGCAGTATTTT. Translated, it gives CAISTGANTDTQYF.

This clonotype has more than one count but fewer than ten. This chain joins TRBV5-1 and TRBJ2-2, with unresolved D. CDR3 length equals 13 residues. The ends were cut back, 0 bases at V and 3 bases at J, with 3 bases in the middle. Germline-derived CDR1 and CDR2 are SGHRS and YFSETQ. CDR3 sequence (DNA): TGCGCCAGCAGCTTGGGGGACACCGGGGAGCTGTTTTTT. Translated, it gives CASSLGDTGELFF. Drawing the rest from reference TRBV5-1 and TRBJ2-2, the complete variable domain is KAGVTQTPRYLIKTRGQQVTLSCSPISGHRSVSWYQQTPGQGLQFLFEYFSETQRNKGNFPGRFSGRQFSNSRSEMNVSTLELGDSALYLCASSLGDTGELFFGEGSRLTVL.

In regard to this clonotype: The CDR3 does not end in the conserved phenylalanine or tryptophan, so this is likely a read error. This sequence joins TRBV2 and TRBJ2-1; 7 bases are shared with TRBD2. CDR3 length equals 15 residues. Germline V gives CDR1 SNHLY, CDR2 FYNNEI. The trim removed 8 bases at V and 0 bases at J, leaving 7 bases unmatched. The CDR3, as DNA: TGTGCCAGCGGGAGGGATTTCGGCTCCTACAATGAGCAGTTCGTC. Translation gives CASGRDFGSYNEQFV.

This clonotype turned up a few times. This sequence joins TRBV7-9 and TRBJ1-1, with a tentative D call TRBD1 (5 bases). The CDR3 is made up of 14 amino acids. V lost 8 bases to trimming and J lost 1 base, with 14 bases between them. The germline V gene has CDR1 SEHNR and CDR2 FQNEAQ (reference sequence). The CDR3 loop is CASGWGRENTEAFF. CDR3 nucleotide sequence: TGTGCCAGCGGGTGGGGCAGGGAGAACACTGAAGCTTTCTTT. The entire variable domain, with the rest obtained from reference TRBV7-9 and TRBJ1-1, is as follows: DTGVSQNPRHKITKRGQNVTFRCDPISEHNRLYWYRQTLGQGPEFLTYFQNEAQLEKSRLLSDRFSAERPKGSFSTLEIQRTEQGDSAMYLCASGWGRENTEAFFGQGTRLTVV.

This clonotype was observed a handful of times. The J gene is TRBJ2-7, the V gene TRBV3-1; a weak D match, TRBD1 (6 bases). Germline CDR1 and CDR2: LGHDT and YNNKEL (reference sequence). The CDR3 runs to 15 residues. Trimming pared 6 bases from V and 0 bases from J, leaving 15 bases between. The CDR3 region is CASREGQGHSYEQYF. As DNA, the CDR3 is TGTGCCAGCAGAGAGGGGCAGGGGCACTCCTACGAGCAGTACTTC.

The V call is TRBV27, the J call TRBJ1-2, with 8 nucleotides matching TRBD1. CDR1 and CDR2 from the germline V gene are MNHEY and SMNVEV (reference sequence). The trim removed 3 bases at V and 2 bases at J, leaving 8 bases unmatched. The CDR3 is made up of 16 amino acids. The CDR3 DNA is TGTGCCAGCAGTTTGGCCGGGACAGGCACGAACTATGGCTACACCTTC. Amino acids: CASSLAGTGTNYGYTF.

The chain recombines TRBV29-1 with TRBJ1-2, with D possibly TRBD1 on 6 matching bases. The CDR3 length is 12 residues. Germline lookup yields CDR1 SQVTM and CDR2 ANQGSEA. Trimming left V 4 bases short and J 4 bases short, with 10 bases between. CDR3 DNA: TGCAGCGTTGGGGGGACAAGCTATGGCTACACCTTC. This gives the protein CSVGGTSYGYTF.

This clonotype has ten or more counts. DNA of the CDR3: TGTGCCAGCAGTTACGGGCTAGCGGGGGTTATCGATGAGCAGTTCTTC. This encodes CASSYGLAGVIDEQFF. The gene calls are TRBV6-5 and TRBJ2-1; 10 bases are shared with TRBD2. Germline loops: CDR1 MNHEY, CDR2 SVGAGI. With V trimmed by 2 bases and J by 8 bases, 9 bases remained unmatched. This CDR3 spans 16 amino acids.

This clonotype came up many times. This sequence joins TRBV5-1 and TRBJ2-1, with 11 nucleotides matching TRBD2. CDR1 is SGHRS, CDR2 YFSETQ, per germline. CDR3 length equals 20 residues. V shed 4 bases and J 0 bases; nucleotides not matched to a gene: 15. CDR3 in amino acids: CASSKTGGLAGGDSYNEQFF. Written as DNA, the CDR3 is TGCGCCAGCAGCAAGACAGGTGGGCTAGCGGGGGGCGACTCCTACAATGAGCAGTTCTTC.

The chain couples TRBV30 to TRBJ2-4; 7 nucleotides line up with TRBD1. The DNA end lines up better with TRBJ2-7; the J call may be wrong. CDR3 length: 13 residues. The germline V gene has CDR1 GTSNPN and CDR2 SVGIG (reference sequence). The CDR3 sequence is CAWSVGQVYEQYF. The CDR3, as DNA: TGTGCCTGGAGTGTTGGACAGGTCTACGAGCAGTACTTC.

The V gene is TRBV2, the J gene TRBJ1-1, with 9 bases that match TRBD1. Germline V gene data show CDR1 as SNHLY and CDR2 as FYNNEI. The V and J ends lost 6 bases and 1 base, in that order; junction bases with no gene match: 6. This CDR3 region has 15 residues. CDR3 protein: CASRLQGAKNTEAFF. DNA for the CDR3: TGTGCCAGCAGGTTACAGGGGGCAAAGAACACTGAAGCTTTCTTT.

The chain links TRBV24-1 to TRBJ2-7; no clear D gene. The length of the CDR3 is 14 residues. Trimming left V 4 bases short and J 3 bases short, with 12 bases between. Germline V lookup: CDR1 KGHDR, CDR2 SFDVKD. DNA for the CDR3: TGTGCCACCAGTGAGGGCCTCGAAGGCTACGAGCAGTACTTC. Its protein is CATSEGLEGYEQYF.